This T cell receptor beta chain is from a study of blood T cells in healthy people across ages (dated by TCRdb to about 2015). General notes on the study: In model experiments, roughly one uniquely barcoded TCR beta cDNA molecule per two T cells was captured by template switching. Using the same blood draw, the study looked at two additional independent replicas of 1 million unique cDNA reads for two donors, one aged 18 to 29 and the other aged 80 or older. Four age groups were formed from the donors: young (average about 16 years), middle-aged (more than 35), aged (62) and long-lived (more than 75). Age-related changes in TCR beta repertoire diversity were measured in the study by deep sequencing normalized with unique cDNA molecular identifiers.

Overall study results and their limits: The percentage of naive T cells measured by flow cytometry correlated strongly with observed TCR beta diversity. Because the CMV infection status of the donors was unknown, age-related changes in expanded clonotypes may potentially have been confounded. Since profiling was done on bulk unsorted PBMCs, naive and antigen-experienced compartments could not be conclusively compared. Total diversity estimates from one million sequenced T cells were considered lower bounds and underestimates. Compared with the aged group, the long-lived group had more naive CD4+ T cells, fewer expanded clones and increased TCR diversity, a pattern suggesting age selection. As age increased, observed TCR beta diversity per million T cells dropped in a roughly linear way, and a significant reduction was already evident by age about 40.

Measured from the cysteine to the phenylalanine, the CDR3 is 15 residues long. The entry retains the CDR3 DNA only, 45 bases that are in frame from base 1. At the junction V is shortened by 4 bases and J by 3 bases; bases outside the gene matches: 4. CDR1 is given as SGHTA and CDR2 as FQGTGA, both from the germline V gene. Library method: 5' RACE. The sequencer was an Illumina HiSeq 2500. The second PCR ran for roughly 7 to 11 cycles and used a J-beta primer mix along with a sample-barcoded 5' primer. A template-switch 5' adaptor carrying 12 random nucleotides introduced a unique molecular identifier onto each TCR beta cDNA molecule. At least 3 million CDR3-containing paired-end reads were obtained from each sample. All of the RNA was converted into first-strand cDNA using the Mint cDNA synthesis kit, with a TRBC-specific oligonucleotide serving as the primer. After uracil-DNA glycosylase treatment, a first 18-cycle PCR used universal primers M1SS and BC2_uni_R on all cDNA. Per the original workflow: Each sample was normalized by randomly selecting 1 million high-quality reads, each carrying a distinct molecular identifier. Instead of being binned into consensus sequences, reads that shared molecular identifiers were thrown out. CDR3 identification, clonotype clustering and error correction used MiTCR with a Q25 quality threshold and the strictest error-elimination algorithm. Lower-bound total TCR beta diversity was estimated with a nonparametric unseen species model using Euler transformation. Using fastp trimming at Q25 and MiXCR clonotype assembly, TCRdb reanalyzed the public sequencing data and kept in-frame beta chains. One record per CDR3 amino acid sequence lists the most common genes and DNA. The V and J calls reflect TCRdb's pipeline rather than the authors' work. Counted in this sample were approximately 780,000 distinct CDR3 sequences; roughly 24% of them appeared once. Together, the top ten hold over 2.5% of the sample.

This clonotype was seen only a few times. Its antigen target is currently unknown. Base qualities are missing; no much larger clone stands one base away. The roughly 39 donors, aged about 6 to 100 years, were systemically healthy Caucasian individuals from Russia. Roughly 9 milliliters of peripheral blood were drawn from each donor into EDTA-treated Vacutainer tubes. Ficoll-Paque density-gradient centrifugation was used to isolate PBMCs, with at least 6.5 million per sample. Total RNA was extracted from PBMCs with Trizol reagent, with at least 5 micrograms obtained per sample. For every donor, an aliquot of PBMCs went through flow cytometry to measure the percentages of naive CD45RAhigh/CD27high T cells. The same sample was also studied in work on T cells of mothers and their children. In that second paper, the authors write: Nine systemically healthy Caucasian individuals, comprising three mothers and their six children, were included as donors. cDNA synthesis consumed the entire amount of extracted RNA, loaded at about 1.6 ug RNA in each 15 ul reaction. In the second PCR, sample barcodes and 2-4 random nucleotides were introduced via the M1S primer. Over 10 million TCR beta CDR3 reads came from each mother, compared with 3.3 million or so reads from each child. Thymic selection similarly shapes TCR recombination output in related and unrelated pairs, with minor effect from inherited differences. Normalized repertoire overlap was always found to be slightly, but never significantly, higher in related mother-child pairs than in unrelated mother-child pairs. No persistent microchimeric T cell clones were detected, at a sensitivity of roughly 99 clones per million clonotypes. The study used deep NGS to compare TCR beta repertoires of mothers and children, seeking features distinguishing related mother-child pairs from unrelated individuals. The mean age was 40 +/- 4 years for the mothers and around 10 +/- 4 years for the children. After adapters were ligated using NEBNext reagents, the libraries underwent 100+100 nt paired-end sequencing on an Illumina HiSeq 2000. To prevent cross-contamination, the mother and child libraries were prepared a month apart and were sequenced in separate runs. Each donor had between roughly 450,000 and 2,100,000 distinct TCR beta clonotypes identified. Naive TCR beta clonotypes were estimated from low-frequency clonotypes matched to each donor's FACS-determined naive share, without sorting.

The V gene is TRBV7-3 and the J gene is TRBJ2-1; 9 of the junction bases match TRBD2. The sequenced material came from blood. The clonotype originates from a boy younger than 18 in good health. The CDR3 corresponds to CASSWGLADYNEQFF. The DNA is TGTGCCAGCAGCTGGGGACTAGCCGACTACAATGAGCAGTTCTTC. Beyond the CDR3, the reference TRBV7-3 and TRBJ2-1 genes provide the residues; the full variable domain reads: GAGVSQTPSNKVTEKGKYVELRCDPISGHTALYWYRQSLGQGPEFLIYFQGTGAADDSGLPNDRFFAVRPEGSVSTLKIQRTERGDSAVYLCASSWGLADYNEQFFGPGTRLTVL.